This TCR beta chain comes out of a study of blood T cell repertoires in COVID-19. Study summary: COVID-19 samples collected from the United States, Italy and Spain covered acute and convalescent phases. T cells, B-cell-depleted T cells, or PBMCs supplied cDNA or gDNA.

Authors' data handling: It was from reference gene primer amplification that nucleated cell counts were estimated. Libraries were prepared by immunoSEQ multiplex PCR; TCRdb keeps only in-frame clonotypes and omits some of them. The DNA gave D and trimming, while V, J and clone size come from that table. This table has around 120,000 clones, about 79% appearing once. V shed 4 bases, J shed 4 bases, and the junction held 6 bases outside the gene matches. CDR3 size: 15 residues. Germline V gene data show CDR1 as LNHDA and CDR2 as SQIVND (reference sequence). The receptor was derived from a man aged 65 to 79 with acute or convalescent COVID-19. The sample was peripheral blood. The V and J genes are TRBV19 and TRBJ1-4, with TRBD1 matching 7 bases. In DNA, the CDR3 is TGTGCCAGTAGTAACCCAGGGGGTAGTAATGAAAAACTGTTTTTT. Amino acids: CASSNPGGSNEKLFF.